This T cell receptor beta chain stems from a study of T-cell memory formation after mild COVID-19. The wider study: Across donors, TCR clusters were largely donor specific.

This CDR3 has 13 residues. V lost 4 bases to trimming and J lost 4 bases, with 11 bases between them. The V gene's germline CDR1 is SGDLS and CDR2 YYNGEE. Each CDR3 protein is one row after TCRdb ran MiXCR on the 5' RACE reads. Among roughly 110,000 distinct CDR3 sequences listed, approximately 15% were seen once. This clonotype came up many times. The chain links TRBV9 to TRBJ2-5; perhaps TRBD1 as D (6 bases). The source is a man aged 18 to 29 who had mild COVID-19 (a few samples of this study predate the infection). Cell type and time point are not known. Sequenced sample: PBMCs or a T cell subset sorted from them (not recorded which). In DNA form, the CDR3 reads TGTGCCAGCAGCCCCTCAGGGGCAGAGACCCAGTACTTC. Translation gives CASSPSGAETQYF.